This T cell receptor (beta chain) was recovered during a study of blood T cell repertoires in COVID-19. The germline V gene has CDR1 LNHNV and CDR2 YYDKDF (reference sequence). Unmatched junction bases numbered 6, after V lost 5 bases and J lost 9 bases. The CDR3 spans 12 residues. Measured with immunoSEQ multiplex PCR; TCRdb has only the in-frame clones, and not every one. The profile shows about 140,000 clones, 86% of them singletons. The TCR originated in a woman between 55 and 75 years old with acute or convalescent COVID-19. The rearrangement joins TRBV15 to TRBJ2-5, with TRBD1 matching over 7 bases. Sequencing was performed on peripheral blood. This CDR3 is CATSEDDRAQYF. In DNA form, the CDR3 reads TGTGCCACCAGCGAGGACGACAGGGCCCAGTACTTC.